One and the same sample provided the 6 T cell receptor beta chains below, sequenced in a study of T cell responses to AZD1222 COVID-19 vaccine. The repertoire was sequenced with immunoSEQ multiplex PCR; TCRdb's copy has only in-frame clones and lacks some. Among approximately 100,000 clones listed, just under 90% were seen once. This sample comprised peripheral blood, obtained on day 0 of AZD1222 vaccination. All receptors come from an adult in good health.

CDR3 coding DNA: TGTGCCTGGAGTATCCAGGGGCAAAACATTCAGTACTTC. Its protein is CAWSIQGQNIQYF. V usage is TRBV30 and J usage is TRBJ2-4; D might be TRBD1 (6 bases). Germline V gives CDR1 GTSNPN, CDR2 SVGIG (reference sequence). CDR3 length: 13 residues. Deletions cut 2 bases from V and 5 bases from J, with 10 bases between. Drawing the rest from reference TRBV30 and TRBJ2-4, the complete variable domain is SQTIHQWPATLVQPVGSPLSLECTVEGTSNPNLYWYRQAAGRGLQLLFYSVGIGQISSEVPQNLSASRPQDRQFILSSKKLLLSDSGFYLCAWSIQGQNIQYFGAGTRLSVL.

This chain connects TRBV9 to TRBJ2-3; the D gene is possibly TRBD2 (6 bases). CDR1 and CDR2 (germline): SGDLS, YYNGEE. Trimming took 0 bases from V and 6 from J, leaving 14 bases between them. The CDR3 has 15 amino acids. The CDR3 sequence is CASSVAAAGRDTQYF. As DNA, the CDR3 is TGTGCCAGCAGCGTAGCGGCGGCGGGAAGGGATACGCAGTATTTT.

The rearrangement links TRBV7-9 to TRBJ1-1; D uncertain. With 5 bases removed from V and 1 base from J, the gap between germline ends came to 11 bases. The CDR3 runs 14 residues. Germline values: CDR1 SEHNR, CDR2 FQNEAQ (reference sequence). CDR3 in amino acids: CASSPAGANTEAFF. The CDR3 coding sequence is TGTGCCAGCAGCCCGGCGGGTGCGAACACTGAAGCTTTCTTT.

The chain is built from TRBV2 and TRBJ2-3, with D tentatively TRBD2 (6 bases). The CDR3 loop spans 13 amino acids. Germline loops: CDR1 SNHLY, CDR2 FYNNEI. The V and J ends lost 5 bases and 5 bases respectively, with 11 bases between them. The CDR3 DNA reads as TGTGCCAGCAGTCGGGAGATGGGAGATACGCAGTATTTT. As protein: CASSREMGDTQYF.

V usage is TRBV18 and J usage is TRBJ2-1; D may correspond to TRBD1 or TRBD2 (6 bases each). Trimming took off 1 base at V and 0 bases at J, with 19 bases between the two ends. This CDR3 is built from 19 residues. Per the germline V gene, CDR1 is KGHSH and CDR2 is LQKENI. The CDR3 nucleotides are TGTGCCAGCTCACCACTAATGACGGGGGCAGCCCTCTCCTACAATGAGCAGTTCTTC. It encodes CASSPLMTGAALSYNEQFF.

The chain combines TRBV18 with TRBJ1-1; a weak D match, TRBD1 (6 bases). Germline CDR1 is KGHSH and CDR2 is LQKENI. V gave up 5 bases and J gave up 2 bases, with 9 bases separating them. This CDR3 spans 13 amino acids. The CDR3 is CASSGGQNTEAFF. CDR3 nucleotide sequence: TGTGCCAGCTCAGGGGGCCAAAACACTGAAGCTTTCTTT.